This T cell receptor (beta chain) was identified during a study of cytomegalovirus exposure and HLA in healthy donors. Broader study findings: On later analysis, the bulk of CMV-associated TCR beta chains appeared to be HLA-restricted. The study dropped some indistinguishable V segments, TRBV6-2 and TRBV6-3 among them. Later analysis demonstrated an association between a missense DCLRE1C variant and TCR beta V- and J-gene trimming.

Worth noting for this clone: Its antigen is not identified.

The CDR3 contains 15 residues. Germline CDR1 MNHEY, CDR2 SVGAGI. Trimming removed 6 bases from V and 0 bases from J, with 12 bases in between. Amplification used 60 Vbeta primers and 13 Jbeta primers. Profiled with immunoSEQ multiplex PCR; TCRdb holds only in-frame clones, not every one. The sample includes approximately 120,000 clones, around 67% of them seen just once. Sequenced: PBMCs. The chain combines TRBV6-5 with TRBJ1-5, with D tentatively TRBD1 (6 bases). The clonotype originates from a man aged 60-69 years in good health and CMV-seropositive. The CDR3 DNA is TGTGCCAGCAGACCAACAGGGTATAGCAATCAGCCCCAGCATTTT. Translated, it gives CASRPTGYSNQPQHF.